The clone carrying this T cell receptor (beta chain) has a handful of counts. Antigen: not known. The sample belongs to a study of post-analysis software for immune sequencing data. Study overall: Recorded subtypes: relapsing-remitting, secondary progressive, progressive-relapsing; some patients unannotated.

V trimming: 1 base; J trimming: 1 base; junction bases outside the gene matches: 8. CDR3 size: 18 residues. Germline CDR1 reads SGHRS; CDR2 reads YFSETQ. Study-wide results and caveats: When patients were compared with controls, four to six TRBV segments were more frequent, TRBV5-6, TRBV5-1 and TRBV20-1 among them.

Unique molecular identifiers were carried by the TCR beta cDNA libraries. TCRdb independently ran MiXCR on the PCR reads; one entry per CDR3 protein. The repertoire has approximately 460,000 distinct CDR3 sequences, roughly 46% of them found once; the top ten carry about 12%. This receptor was taken from a girl between 5 and 17 years old with multiple sclerosis. The chain is built from TRBV5-1 and TRBJ2-7; 13 nucleotides align to TRBD2. Material for sequencing was blood. The CDR3 DNA reads as TGCGCCAGCAGCTTGACATGGACTAGCGGGAGCATATCCTACGAGCAGTACTTC. It translates to CASSLTWTSGSISYEQYF.